Below, one TCR beta chain is given with its context. Its antigen is still unknown. This sample was included in a study of T cell responses to AZD1222 COVID-19 vaccine. Looking at the study overall: Second-dose recipients at about 4 or about 12 weeks were treated as one pooled group. Study results and caveats: The span of vaccine-associated CD4 TCRs extended across spike, with dominance at 160-218 and 743-854. In a largely white British group with more females than males, clonal diversity was possibly underestimated.

Germline V CDR1 and CDR2: LGHDT, YNNKEL (reference sequence). This CDR3 is built from 15 residues. Trimming left V 4 bases short and J 4 bases short, with 16 bases between. Profiled with immunoSEQ multiplex PCR; TCRdb holds only in-frame clones, not every one. This table has 100,000 or so clones, about 86% appearing once. Sequencing used peripheral blood, obtained on day 0 of AZD1222 vaccination. The rearrangement links TRBV3-1 (or the pseudogene TRBV3-2) to TRBJ1-2, with D tentatively TRBD1 (5 bases). This receptor was identified in an adult in good health. CDR3 sequence: CASSPYRRKGYGYTF. The CDR3 coding sequence is TGTGCCAGCAGCCCCTACAGGCGCAAAGGCTATGGCTACACCTTC.